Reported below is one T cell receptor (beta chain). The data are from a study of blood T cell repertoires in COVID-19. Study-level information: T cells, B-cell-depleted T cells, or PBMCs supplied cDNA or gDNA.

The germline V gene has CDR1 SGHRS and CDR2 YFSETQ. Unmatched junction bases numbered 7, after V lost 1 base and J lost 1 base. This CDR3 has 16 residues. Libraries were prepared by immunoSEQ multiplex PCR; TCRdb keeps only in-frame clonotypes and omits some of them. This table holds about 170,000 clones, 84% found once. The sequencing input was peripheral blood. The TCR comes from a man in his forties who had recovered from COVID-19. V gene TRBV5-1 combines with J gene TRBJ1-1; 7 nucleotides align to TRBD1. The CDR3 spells CASSLRPGGANTEAFF. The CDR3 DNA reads TGCGCCAGCAGCTTGAGGCCAGGGGGAGCGAACACTGAAGCTTTCTTT.